This T cell receptor beta chain is from a study of CD8 T cells in ankylosing spondylitis. Whole-study results and caveats: Disease-linked clones proved CD8+ and comparatively uncommon in peripheral blood. From matched ankylosing spondylitis synovial fluid, disease-linked clones were reportedly recovered at significantly enriched levels. Ankylosing spondylitis blood seemed to carry a telltale TCR beta motif made of roughly 8 highly homologous variants.

The CDR3 is 15 amino acids. Looked up from germline, CDR1 is DFQATT and CDR2 is SNEGSKA (reference sequence). Trimming stripped 4 bases from V and 1 base from J, with 14 bases between. Researchers built TCR beta libraries using quantitative 5'-RACE with molecular barcodes. From the 5' RACE reads, TCRdb called clonotypes with MiXCR, one entry per CDR3 protein. This table has just under 95,000 distinct CDR3 sequences, about 9.1% appearing once. This clonotype was seen repeatedly, ten times or more. What it binds is not known. The sequencing input was blood, either unsorted or a sorted T cell fraction (not recorded which). The receptor comes from a male donor with ankylosing spondylitis or in good health (not recorded which). The rearrangement uses TRBV20-1 and TRBJ2-1; D may correspond to TRBD1 or TRBD2 (7 bases each). CDR3 DNA sequence: TGCAGTGCTAAAAGACAGGGAGGGTCCTACAATGAGCAGTTCTTC. This codes for CSAKRQGGSYNEQFF.